This T cell receptor beta chain is drawn from a study of T cell responses to AZD1222 COVID-19 vaccine. The protocol was immunoSEQ multiplex PCR, while the TCRdb copy is restricted to in-frame clones and leaves out a portion. This sample has around 140,000 clones, with roughly 90% found just once. The sample holds one count of this clone. The receptor's source is an adult in good health. The source material was peripheral blood, sampled on day 0 of AZD1222 vaccination.

The CDR3 coding sequence is TGTGCCAGCAGTACAGGGTCTCCTGAAGCTTTCTTT. Amino acids: CASSTGSPEAFF. The chain links TRBV12-3 or TRBV12-4 to TRBJ1-1; TRBD1 is a possible D gene (6 bases). V shed 5 bases and J shed 6 bases, with 10 bases lying between them. The CDR3 loop spans 12 amino acids.